This T cell receptor (beta chain) was sequenced during a study of type 1 regulatory T cells. About the research overall: An in vitro protocol generated T-allo10, a Tr1-enriched, alloantigen-specific CD4 T cell product.

MiXCR was run by TCRdb on the reads, yielding one entry per CDR3 protein. In the table there are tens of thousands of distinct CDR3 sequences, approximately 44% of which are singletons. There are a few counts of this clonotype. Its antigen is as yet unknown. The CDR3 has 18 residues. V gave up 2 bases and J gave up 2 bases; unmatched junction bases: 13. CDR1 KGHSH and CDR2 LQKENI come from the germline V gene. This TCR came from a human donor in good health. The chain employs TRBV18 and TRBJ2-5; 8 positions agree with TRBD1. The sequenced sample consisted of cultured T cells, either the whole culture or a sorted T cell fraction (not recorded which). CDR3 residues: CASSPRGFTGGPQETQYF. The DNA for the CDR3 is TGTGCCAGCTCACCAAGGGGGTTCACAGGGGGGCCTCAAGAGACCCAGTACTTC.